Here is one TCR beta chain with its context. The antigen remains unidentified. Use of 60 Vbeta and 13 Jbeta primers characterized the PCR. Clones were sequenced by immunoSEQ multiplex PCR, and TCRdb holds only the in-frame ones, with some missing. The sample comprises 270,000 or so clones, roughly 90% of which are singletons, and around 4% rests with the top ten. The sample belongs to a study of cytomegalovirus exposure and HLA in healthy donors. General study findings and limits: Segments of the TCR beta V type were, in most cases, productive about 90% or about 30% of the time in an earlier analysis.

CDR3 size: 16 residues. V trimming: 4 bases; J trimming: 6 bases; junction bases outside the gene matches: 9. CDR1 SNHLY and CDR2 FYNNEI come from the germline V gene. The source of this sequence is a man aged 35-49 years in good health and CMV-seropositive. Sequencing used PBMCs. V gene TRBV2 combines with J gene TRBJ2-4; 10 bases are shared with TRBD1. The CDR3 nucleotides read TGTGCCAGCAGTGCGCCGGGACAGGGGTTTTCAAACATTCAGTACTTC. Protein sequence: CASSAPGQGFSNIQYF.